This T cell receptor beta chain was found in a study of T cell repertoires in cytomegalovirus infection. Study-wide results and limits: Predominance within the ex vivo response was attributable to HLA-C-restricted CMV-specific TCR beta clonotypes.

Only a few counts were recorded for this clonotype. The antigen is unknown. In TCRdb, the reads were re-called with MiXCR into one record per CDR3 protein. This sample has 360,000 or so distinct CDR3 sequences; about 35% occur once, and the top ten carry roughly 13%. This specimen was cultured PBMCs, taken from culture after CMV antigen stimulation. This TCR came from a human donor in good health (CMV status not recorded). Some clones in this sample may be carry-over from other donors' samples.

The CDR3 coding sequence is TGTGCCAGCAGTCCCTTTAGAGCGGGAGGGTACAATGAGCAGTTCTTC. Protein sequence: CASSPFRAGGYNEQFF. The V call is TRBV27, the J call TRBJ2-1, with TRBD2 matching over 10 bases. The CDR3 contains 16 residues. V gave up 5 bases and J gave up 4 bases; unmatched junction bases: 8. Per the germline V gene, CDR1 is MNHEY and CDR2 is SMNVEV (reference sequence).